Below are 14 T cell receptor beta chains sequenced from a single sample in a study of T cells after yellow fever vaccination. TCRdb reprocessed the 5' RACE reads via MiXCR and lists one record per CDR3 protein. The table lists 400,000 to 450,000 distinct CDR3 sequences, around 20% of them singletons. The material was PBMCs, obtained before the yellow fever booster vaccination. Receptor source: a man aged 18 to 35 who received the YFV17D yellow fever vaccine.

The chain is built from TRBV2 and TRBJ2-3, with D perhaps TRBD1 (6 bases). This CDR3 is built from 12 residues. V lost 7 bases and J lost 2, with 7 bases in between. Germline V lookup: CDR1 SNHLY, CDR2 FYNNEI. For the CDR3, the DNA is TGTGCCAGCAAGGGGGACACAGATACGCAGTATTTT. Its protein product is CASKGDTDTQYF.

The chain is built from TRBV12-3 or TRBV12-4 and TRBJ2-5, with 8 bases identical to TRBD1. Trimming cost V 5 bases and J 4 bases; bases outside gene matches: 12. The CDR3 extends over 16 amino acids. CDR3 nucleotide sequence: TGTGCCAGCAGTCCTTCGACAGGGGTGGGAAGAGAGACCCAGTACTTC. Protein product: CASSPSTGVGRETQYF.

The chain carries TRBV7-2 and TRBJ2-3; 9 nucleotides agree with TRBD2. With V trimmed by 3 bases and J by 5 bases, 6 bases remained unmatched. Germline V gene lookup returns CDR1 SGHTA and CDR2 FQGNSA. The CDR3 is made up of 15 amino acids. CDR3 DNA sequence: TGTGCCAGCAGCTTCGCGGGGGGGCTTATAGATACGCAGTATTTT. It encodes CASSFAGGLIDTQYF.

The rearrangement joins TRBV4-1 to TRBJ2-3, with 11 bases identical to TRBD2. The CDR3 is 17 residues long. The V gene end was trimmed by 0 bases and the J gene end by 1 base; junction bases not matched to a gene: 3. Germline CDR1 MGHRA, CDR2 YSYEKL. The CDR3 region has the DNA TGCGCCAGCAGCCAAGATGCGACTAGCGGGGGCACAGATACGCAGTATTTT. Its protein is CASSQDATSGGTDTQYF.

The genes are TRBV4-1 and TRBJ2-3, with 12 bases matching TRBD2. V lost 1 base to trimming and J lost 6 bases; unmatched junction nucleotides: 11. The germline CDR1 and CDR2 sequences are MGHRA and YSYEKL. CDR3 size: 18 residues. CDR3 sequence: CASSQGGPLAGGPDTQYF. CDR3 bases: TGCGCCAGCAGCCAAGGTGGGCCCCTAGCGGGGGGGCCGGATACGCAGTATTTT.

The rearrangement uses TRBV6-2 or TRBV6-3 and TRBJ2-7; TRBD1 is a possible D gene (5 bases). The germline CDR1 and CDR2 sequences are MNHEY and SVGEGT. CDR3 size: 13 residues. Trimming removed 7 bases from V and 2 bases from J, with 12 bases in between. CDR3 in DNA: TGTGCCAGCACTGTAGGGGCCGCCTACGAGCAGTACTTC. Translation gives CASTVGAAYEQYF.

This clonotype was seen a few times. The chain recombines TRBV12-3 or TRBV12-4 with TRBJ1-2; tentatively, D is TRBD1 (6 bases). The length of the CDR3 is 15 residues. Trimming left V 5 bases short and J 2 bases short, with 15 bases between. CDR3 coding DNA: TGTGCCAGCAGTCCCTCTCGGACAGCAAACTATGGCTACACCTTC. Amino acids: CASSPSRTANYGYTF.

V usage is TRBV20-1 and J usage is TRBJ1-1, with 8 bases fitting TRBD1. The CDR3 has 12 residues. Germline loops: CDR1 DFQATT, CDR2 SNEGSKA (reference sequence). Trimming cost V 8 bases and J 6 bases; bases outside gene matches: 8. CDR3 bases: TGCAGTCCCAGAGACAGGGGCCCTGAAGCTTTCTTT. Protein: CSPRDRGPEAFF.

This clonotype was counted only a few times. The CDR3 reads CSVRRGGSNSPLHF. Here the CDR3 DNA reads TGCAGCGTTAGGAGAGGGGGCAGTAATTCACCCCTCCACTTT. This chain links TRBV29-1 with TRBJ1-6; 7 bases are shared with TRBD1. The V gene end was trimmed by 5 bases and the J gene end by 6 bases; junction bases not matched to a gene: 7. The CDR3 is 14 residues long. Germline CDR1 is SQVTM and CDR2 is ANQGSEA. The whole variable domain, remainder taken from reference TRBV29-1 and TRBJ1-6, is SAVISQKPSRDICQRGTSLTIQCQVDSQVTMMFWYRQQPGQSLTLIATANQGSEATYESGFVIDKFPISRPNLTFSTLTVSNMSPEDSSIYLCSVRRGGSNSPLHFGNGTRLTVT.

V usage is TRBV7-2 and J usage is TRBJ2-3; D is possibly TRBD2 (5 bases). Looked up from germline, CDR1 is SGHTA and CDR2 is FQGNSA. This CDR3 spans 14 amino acids. V lost 5 bases, J lost 1 base, and 10 bases lay in between. The CDR3 spells CASSPERRTDTQYF. CDR3 DNA sequence: TGTGCCAGCAGCCCGGAGCGGCGCACAGATACGCAGTATTTT.

This chain joins TRBV20-1 and TRBJ1-1; no reliable D call. CDR3 length: 15 amino acids. Trimming shortened V by 0 bases and J by 4 bases, and 15 bases separated the two germline ends. CDR1 is DFQATT, CDR2 SNEGSKA, per germline (reference sequence). The CDR3 nucleotides read TGCAGTGCTAGAGATTGGGCAGGCCCCGGCACTGAAGCTTTCTTT. Protein product: CSARDWAGPGTEAFF.

This clonotype appeared a few times. The chain is built from TRBV7-2 and TRBJ2-2; 8 bases match TRBD2. Germline V CDR1 and CDR2: SGHTA, FQGNSA. This CDR3 comprises 15 residues. V trimming: 2 bases; J trimming: 3 bases; junction bases outside the gene matches: 2. The CDR3 DNA sequence: TGTGCCAGCAGCTTAACAGCGGGGGACACCGGGGAGCTGTTTTTT. Protein product: CASSLTAGDTGELFF.

For the CDR3, the DNA is TGCGCCAGCAGCCAAGAAAGCAGGGCGAACACCGGGGAGCTGTTTTTT. Protein: CASSQESRANTGELFF. The chain joins TRBV4-3 to TRBJ2-2; a possible D gene is TRBD1 (5 bases). There are 16 residues in the CDR3. V was trimmed by 0 bases and J by 0 bases, leaving 8 bases between them. Looked up from germline, CDR1 is LGHNA and CDR2 is YSLEER.

This chain joins TRBV24-1 and TRBJ2-4; 8 nucleotides agree with TRBD2. CDR3 length equals 13 residues. The V gene's germline CDR1 is KGHDR and CDR2 SFDVKD. Germline trimming cut 2 bases from V and 11 bases from J; bases unmatched to any gene: 4. The CDR3 DNA is TGTGCCACCAGTGATTCGGGGGGGACCCTTCAGTACTTC. It is translated as CATSDSGGTLQYF.